This TCR beta chain was documented in a study of CD8 T cells in Susac syndrome. Study findings and constraints: By the study's own acknowledgment, its TCR sequencing and HLA analysis included relatively few individuals.

Negative isolation yielded CD8+ and CD4+ T cells; FACS enriched TEMRA cells. On this clonotype: What it binds is not known. An end of the junction differs from the germline gene, which may be a read error.

Random hexamers were used to reverse transcribe the RNA input (roughly 0.5 to 1 ug). An immunoSEQ multiplex PCR generated amplified TCR beta CDR3 products spanning 54 Vbeta and 13 Jbeta. TCRdb re-derived calls from the immunoSEQ multiplex PCR reads in MiXCR, one entry per CDR3 protein. The sample holds around 150,000 distinct CDR3 sequences, approximately 94% seen once. The TCR originated in a human donor with multiple sclerosis. Material for sequencing was CD4+ T cells from PBMCs.

CDR3 loop: CATSRDRGTEAQYF. DNA of the CDR3: TGTGCCACCAGCAGAGATAGAGGGACAGAGGCCCAGTACTTC. V is TRBV15 and J is TRBJ2-5, with 7 bases aligning to TRBD1. CDR3 length equals 14 residues. In germline, CDR1 is LNHNV, CDR2 YYDKDF (reference sequence).